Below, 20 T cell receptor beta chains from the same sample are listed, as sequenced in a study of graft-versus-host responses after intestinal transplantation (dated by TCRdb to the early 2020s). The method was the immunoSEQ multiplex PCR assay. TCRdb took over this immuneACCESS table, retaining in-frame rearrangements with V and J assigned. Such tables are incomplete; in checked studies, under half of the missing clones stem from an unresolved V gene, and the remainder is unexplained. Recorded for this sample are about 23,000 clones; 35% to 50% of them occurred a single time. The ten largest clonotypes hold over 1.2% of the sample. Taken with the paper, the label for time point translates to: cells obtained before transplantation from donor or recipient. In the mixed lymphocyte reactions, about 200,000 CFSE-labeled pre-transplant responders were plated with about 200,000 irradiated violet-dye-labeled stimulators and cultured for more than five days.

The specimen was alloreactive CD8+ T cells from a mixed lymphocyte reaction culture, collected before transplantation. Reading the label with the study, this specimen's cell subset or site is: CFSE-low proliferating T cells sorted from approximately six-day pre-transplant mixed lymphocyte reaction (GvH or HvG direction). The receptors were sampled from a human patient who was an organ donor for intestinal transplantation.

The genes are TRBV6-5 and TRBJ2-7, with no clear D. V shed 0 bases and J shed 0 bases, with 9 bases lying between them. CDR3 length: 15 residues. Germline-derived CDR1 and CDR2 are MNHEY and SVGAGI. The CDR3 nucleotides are TGTGCCAGCAGTTACTCCCCGGGCGGCTCCTACGAGCAGTACTTC. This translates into CASSYSPGGSYEQYF.

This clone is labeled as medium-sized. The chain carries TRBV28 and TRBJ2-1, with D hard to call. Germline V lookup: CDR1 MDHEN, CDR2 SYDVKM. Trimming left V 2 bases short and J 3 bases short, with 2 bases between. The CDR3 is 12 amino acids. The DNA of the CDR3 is TGTGCCAGCAGTTTAGACTACAATGAGCAGTTCTTC. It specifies CASSLDYNEQFF.

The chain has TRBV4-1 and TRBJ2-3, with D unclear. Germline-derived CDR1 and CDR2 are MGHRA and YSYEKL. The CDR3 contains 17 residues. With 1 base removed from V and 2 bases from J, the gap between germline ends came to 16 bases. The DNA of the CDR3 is TGCGCCAGCAGCCAAGGTATACGGCCAATAAACACAGATACGCAGTATTTT. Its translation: CASSQGIRPINTDTQYF.

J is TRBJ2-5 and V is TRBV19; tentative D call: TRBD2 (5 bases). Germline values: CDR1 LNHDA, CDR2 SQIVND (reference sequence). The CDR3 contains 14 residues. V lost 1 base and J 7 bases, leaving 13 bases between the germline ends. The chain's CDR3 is CASSIVSGVGTQYF. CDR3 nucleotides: TGTGCCAGTAGTATAGTGTCCGGGGTAGGGACCCAGTACTTC.

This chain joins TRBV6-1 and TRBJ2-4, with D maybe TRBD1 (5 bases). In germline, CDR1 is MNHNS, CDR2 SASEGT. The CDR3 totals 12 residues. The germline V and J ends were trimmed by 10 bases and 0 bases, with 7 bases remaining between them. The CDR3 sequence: CANRLAKNIQYF. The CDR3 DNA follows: TGTGCCAACAGGCTAGCCAAAAACATTCAGTACTTC.

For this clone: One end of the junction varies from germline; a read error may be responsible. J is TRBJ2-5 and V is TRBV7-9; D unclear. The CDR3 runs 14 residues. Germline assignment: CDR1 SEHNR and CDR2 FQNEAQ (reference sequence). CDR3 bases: TGTGCCAGCAGTCGACAACGGTGGAAAGAAACCCAGTACTTC. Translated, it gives CASSRQRWKETQYF.

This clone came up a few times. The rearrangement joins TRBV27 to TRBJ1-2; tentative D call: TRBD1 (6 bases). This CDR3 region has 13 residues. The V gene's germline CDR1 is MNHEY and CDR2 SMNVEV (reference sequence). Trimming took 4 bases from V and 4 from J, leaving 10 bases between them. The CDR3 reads CASSWGAGYGYTF. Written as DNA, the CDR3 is TGTGCCAGCAGTTGGGGGGCAGGCTATGGCTACACCTTC.

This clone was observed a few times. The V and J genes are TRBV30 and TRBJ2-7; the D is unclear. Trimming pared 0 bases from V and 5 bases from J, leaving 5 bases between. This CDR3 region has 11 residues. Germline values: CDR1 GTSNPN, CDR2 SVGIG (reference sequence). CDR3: CAWSVQHEQYF. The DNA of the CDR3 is TGTGCCTGGAGTGTACAGCACGAGCAGTACTTC.

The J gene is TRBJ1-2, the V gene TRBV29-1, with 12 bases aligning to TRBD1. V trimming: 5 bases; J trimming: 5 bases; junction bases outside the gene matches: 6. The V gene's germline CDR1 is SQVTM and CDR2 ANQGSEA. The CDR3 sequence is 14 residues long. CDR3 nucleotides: TGCAGCGTTTCCGGGACAGGGGGCTTTTATGGCTACACCTTC. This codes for CSVSGTGGFYGYTF. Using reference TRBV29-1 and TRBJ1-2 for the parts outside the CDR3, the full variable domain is SAVISQKPSRDICQRGTSLTIQCQVDSQVTMMFWYRQQPGQSLTLIATANQGSEATYESGFVIDKFPISRPNLTFSTLTVSNMSPEDSSIYLCSVSGTGGFYGYTFGSGTRLTVV.

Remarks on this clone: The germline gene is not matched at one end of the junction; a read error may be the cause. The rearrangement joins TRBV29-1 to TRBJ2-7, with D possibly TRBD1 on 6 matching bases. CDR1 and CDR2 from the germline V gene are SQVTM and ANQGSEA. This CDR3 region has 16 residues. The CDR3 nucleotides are TGCAGCGTGGAAGGCAGGGGCATACGAGGACCCTACGAGCAGTACTTC. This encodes CSVEGRGIRGPYEQYF.

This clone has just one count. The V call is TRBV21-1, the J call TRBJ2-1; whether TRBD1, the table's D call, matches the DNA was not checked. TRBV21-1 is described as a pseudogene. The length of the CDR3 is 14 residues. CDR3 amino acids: CASSNNGQGNEQFF. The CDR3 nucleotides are TGTGCCAGCAGCAATAACGGACAGGGCAATGAGCAGTTCTTC.

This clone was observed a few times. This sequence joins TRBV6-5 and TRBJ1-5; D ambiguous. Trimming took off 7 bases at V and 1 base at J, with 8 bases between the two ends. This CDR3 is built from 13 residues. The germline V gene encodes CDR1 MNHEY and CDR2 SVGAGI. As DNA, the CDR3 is TGTGCCAGCATGTGGAACAGCAATCAGCCCCAGCATTTT. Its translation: CASMWNSNQPQHF.

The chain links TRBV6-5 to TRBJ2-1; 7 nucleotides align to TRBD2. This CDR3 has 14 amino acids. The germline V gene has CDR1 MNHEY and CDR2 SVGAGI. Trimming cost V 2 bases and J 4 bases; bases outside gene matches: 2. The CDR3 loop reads CASSYGRAYNEQFF. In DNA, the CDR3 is TGTGCCAGCAGTTACGGGAGGGCTTACAATGAGCAGTTCTTC.

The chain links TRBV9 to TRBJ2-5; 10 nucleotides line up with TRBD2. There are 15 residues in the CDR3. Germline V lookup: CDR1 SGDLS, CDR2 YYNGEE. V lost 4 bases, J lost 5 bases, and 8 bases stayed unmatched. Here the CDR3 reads CASSSQTSGTETQYF. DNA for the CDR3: TGTGCCAGCAGCTCGCAAACTAGCGGGACGGAGACCCAGTACTTC.

CDR3 sequence reads: CASSKRTGFNEQFF. The CDR3 DNA is TGCGCCAGCAGCAAAAGGACAGGTTTCAATGAGCAGTTCTTC. The chain links TRBV5-1 to TRBJ2-1; TRBD1 matches at 7 bases. CDR3 length: 14 amino acids. V shed 4 bases and J 6 bases; nucleotides not matched to a gene: 7. Germline CDR1 reads SGHRS; CDR2 reads YFSETQ.

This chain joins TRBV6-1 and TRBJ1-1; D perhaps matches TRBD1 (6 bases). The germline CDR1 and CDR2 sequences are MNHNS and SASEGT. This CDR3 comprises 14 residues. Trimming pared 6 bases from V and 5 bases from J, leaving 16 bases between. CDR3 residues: CASRPWGRVTEAFF. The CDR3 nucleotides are TGTGCCAGCAGGCCGTGGGGGCGAGTTACTGAAGCTTTCTTT.

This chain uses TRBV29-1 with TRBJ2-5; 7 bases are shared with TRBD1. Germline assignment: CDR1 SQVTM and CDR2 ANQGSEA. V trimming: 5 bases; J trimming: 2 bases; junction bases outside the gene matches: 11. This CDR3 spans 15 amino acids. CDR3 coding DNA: TGCAGCGTTTGTAAAGGGGGCTTTTGGCAAGAGACCCAGTACTTC. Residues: CSVCKGGFWQETQYF.

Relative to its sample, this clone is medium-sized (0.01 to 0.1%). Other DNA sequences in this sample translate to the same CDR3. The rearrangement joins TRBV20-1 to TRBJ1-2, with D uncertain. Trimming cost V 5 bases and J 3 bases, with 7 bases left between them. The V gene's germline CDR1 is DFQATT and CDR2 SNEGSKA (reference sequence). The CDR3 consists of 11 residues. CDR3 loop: CSARRDYGYTF. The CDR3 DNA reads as TGCAGTGCTCGACGGGACTATGGCTACACCTTC.

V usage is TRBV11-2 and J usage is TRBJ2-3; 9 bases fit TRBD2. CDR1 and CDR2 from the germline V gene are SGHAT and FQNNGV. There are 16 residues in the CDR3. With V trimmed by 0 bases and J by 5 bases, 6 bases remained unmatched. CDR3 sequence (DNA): TGTGCCAGCAGCTTAGAGGCGGGAGGGCCAGAAGATACGCAGTATTTT. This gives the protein CASSLEAGGPEDTQYF.

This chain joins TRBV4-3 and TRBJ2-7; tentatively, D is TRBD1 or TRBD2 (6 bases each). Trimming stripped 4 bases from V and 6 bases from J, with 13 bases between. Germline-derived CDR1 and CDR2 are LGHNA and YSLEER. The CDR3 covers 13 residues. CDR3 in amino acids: CASSLYGGSEQYF. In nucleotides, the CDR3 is TGCGCCAGCAGCCTTTACGGGGGCTCCGAGCAGTACTTC.